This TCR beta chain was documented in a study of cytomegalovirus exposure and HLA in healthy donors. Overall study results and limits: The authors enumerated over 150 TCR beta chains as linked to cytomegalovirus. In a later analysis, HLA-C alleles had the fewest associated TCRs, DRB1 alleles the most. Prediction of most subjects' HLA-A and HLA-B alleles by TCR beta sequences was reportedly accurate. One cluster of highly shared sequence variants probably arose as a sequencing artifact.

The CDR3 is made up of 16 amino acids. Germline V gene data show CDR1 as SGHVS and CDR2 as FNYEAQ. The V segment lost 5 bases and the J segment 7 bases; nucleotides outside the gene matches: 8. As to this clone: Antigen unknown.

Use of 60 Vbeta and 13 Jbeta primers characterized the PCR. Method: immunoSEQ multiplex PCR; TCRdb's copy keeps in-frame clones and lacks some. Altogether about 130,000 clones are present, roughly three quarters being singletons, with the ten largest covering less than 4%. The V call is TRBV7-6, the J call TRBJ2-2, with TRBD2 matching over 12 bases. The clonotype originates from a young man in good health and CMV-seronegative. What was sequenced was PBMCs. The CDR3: CASSDRTSGAVGELFF. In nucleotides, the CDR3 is TGTGCCAGCAGCGACCGGACTAGCGGGGCGGTCGGGGAGCTGTTTTTT.